This TCR beta chain was sequenced during a study of blood T cell repertoires in COVID-19. Study overall: The analysed material was cDNA or gDNA that came from T cells, B-cell-depleted T cells, or PBMCs.

Many counts were recorded for this clone. As handled by the study authors: For nucleated cells, counts were estimated from reference gene primer amplification. The repertoire was sequenced with immunoSEQ multiplex PCR; TCRdb's copy has only in-frame clones and lacks some. That table supplies the V and J calls and clone size; D and trimming were determined from the DNA. The sample carries about 180,000 clones, roughly 84% recorded once. The clonotype comes from a woman aged 45-59 years who had recovered from COVID-19. Sequencing was done on a sample of PBMCs or T cells enriched from blood (not recorded which).

The CDR3 sequence: CAITAAGGNEAFF. The CDR3, as DNA: TGTGCCATCACCGCAGCAGGGGGGAATGAAGCTTTCTTT. The chain links TRBV10-3 to TRBJ1-1, with 7 positions matching TRBD1. The J segment lost 7 bases and the V segment lost 7 bases, leaving 9 bases of the junction unmatched. The CDR3 is 13 residues long. The germline V gene encodes CDR1 ENHRY and CDR2 SYGVKD.